A selection of T cell receptor beta chains follows, all from one sample in a study of blood T cells in healthy people across ages. TCRdb re-called the 5' RACE reads through MiXCR, storing one row per CDR3 protein. Of roughly 1,800,000 distinct CDR3 sequences in the sample, 49% are singletons; the top ten hold roughly 2.1%. Sequences were obtained from blood. These receptors all come from a woman aged 40 to 50 in good health. Each CDR3 is given with its conserved first and last residue. The D gene is left open where the match is weak. Rows may omit the clone size; those that give it use once, few, many or a size class.

D,size,J,V,DNA,CDR3
.,few,TRBJ2-3,TRBV4-1,TGCGCCAGCAGCCAAGCAGGGGGGCCTAGCACAGATACGCAGTATTTT,CASSQAGGPSTDTQYF
.,few,TRBJ2-7,TRBV4-2,TGTGCCAGCAGCCAAGAGGGCGGACCTTCCAGTCCCTACGAGCAGTACTTC,CASSQEGGPSSPYEQYF
.,.,TRBJ2-7,TRBV6-6,TGTGCCAGCAGTTACTCGAGTTTTTCCCCCTCCTACGAGCAGTACTTC,CASSYSSFSPSYEQYF
.,once,TRBJ1-2,TRBV20-1,TGCAGTGCTAGAGGCCTACAGGGAACGGGCTATGGCTACACCTTC,CSARGLQGTGYGYTF
.,.,TRBJ1-5,TRBV6-2/TRBV6-3,TGTGCCAGCAGTTACGACGGTCAGGTCCGCGCCCAGCATTTT,CASSYDGQVRAQHF
TRBD1,.,TRBJ1-5,TRBV5-6,TGTGCCAGCAGCCTGACAGGGGCCGGGCATAGCAATCAGCCCCAGCATTTT,CASSLTGAGHSNQPQHF
TRBD2,.,TRBJ2-5,TRBV28,TGTGCCAGCAGTTATACGACAAGGCGGGGGTCCGGGGGGGAGCAGTACTTC,CASSYTTRRGSGGEQYF
.,few,TRBJ2-5,TRBV5-1,TGCGCCAGCAGCTTGATAATAGCGATCCGCCAAGAGACCCAGTACTTC,CASSLIIAIRQETQYF
.,few,TRBJ1-2,TRBV20-1,TGCAGTGCTAGAGATTTATCCAATGGCTACACCTTC,CSARDLSNGYTF
TRBD1,once,TRBJ2-7,TRBV27,TGTGCCAGCAGTCGCGGGACAGGGAAGGGCGAGCAGTACTTC,CASSRGTGKGEQYF
TRBD1,few,TRBJ2-7,TRBV4-2,TGTGCCAGCAGCCAAGTCTCGAGGGGACAGGGGAAATACGAGCAGTACTTC,CASSQVSRGQGKYEQYF
.,.,TRBJ2-5,TRBV5-1,TGCGCCAGCCGGGAACTATCAGAGACCCAGTACTTC,CASRELSETQYF
.,.,TRBJ2-1,TRBV11-2,TGTGCCAGCAGCTTAGAATTTATTTCCGCTTTCTATGGGCAGTTCTTC,CASSLEFISAFYGQFF
.,many,TRBJ2-5,TRBV20-1,TGCAGTGCTAGTCTGGGGGGAGAGACCCAGTACTTC,CSASLGGETQYF
.,few,TRBJ2-3,TRBV20-1,TGCAGTGCTAGAGGTGGGGCTAGCACCCTAAGCACAGATACGCAGTATTTT,CSARGGASTLSTDTQYF
.,.,TRBJ2-2,TRBV6-1,TGTGCCAGCAGTGTTGTCGCCACCGAGGAGCTGTTTTTT,CASSVVATEELFF
.,few,TRBJ1-2,TRBV28,TGTGCCAGCAGGCTGACAGAAAACTATGGCTACACCTTC,CASRLTENYGYTF
TRBD1,few,TRBJ1-2,TRBV13,TGTGCCAGCAGCGCGGGACAGGGAGGATGGGGCTACACCTTC,CASSAGQGGWGYTF
TRBD1,.,TRBJ2-5,TRBV5-6,TGTGCCAGCAGCTTGAGCGGCCAGGGGGCTACGGAGACCCAGTACTTC,CASSLSGQGATETQYF
TRBD1,.,TRBJ2-1,TRBV6-2/TRBV6-3,TGTGCCAGCAGGAATGACAGGGCCTCCTACAATGAGCAGTTCTTC,CASRNDRASYNEQFF
.,few,TRBJ2-5,TRBV9,TGTGCCAGCAGCGTAGCTCTAGGGGTCCAAGAGACCCAGTACTTC,CASSVALGVQETQYF
.,.,TRBJ2-5,TRBV29-1,TGCAGCGTCGAAACGACAGGCTTCAGCGAGACCCAGTACTTC,CSVETTGFSETQYF
.,.,TRBJ2-3,TRBV20-1,TGCAGTGCCGTGAAGTGGGGGGGCCAGGCAGATACGCAGTATTTT,CSAVKWGGQADTQYF
.,.,TRBJ2-5,TRBV6-2/TRBV6-3,TGTGCCAGCAGTTACCTCCTAGGCGCCGAAGGTGAGGAGACCCAGTACTTC,CASSYLLGAEGEETQYF
.,.,TRBJ1-2,TRBV7-2,TGTGCCAGCAGCTTAGCCCCCCTAGGGGGACGTTATGGCTACACTTTC,CASSLAPLGGRYGYTF
TRBD2,few,TRBJ2-1,TRBV5-1,TGCGCCAGCAGCTTACTTCACGGGACTAGCGGGGGCAATGAGCAGTTCTTC,CASSLLHGTSGGNEQFF
.,few,TRBJ1-1,TRBV11-2,TGTGCCAGCAGCTTAGAGTGGAGTCTTCGGAGCGCTTTCTTT,CASSLEWSLRSAFF
.,.,TRBJ1-2,TRBV7-2,TGTACCAGCAGCCCCGACAGTAACTATGGCTACACCTTC,CTSSPDSNYGYTF
TRBD1,.,TRBJ2-1,TRBV29-1,TGCAGCGTTGAGGATTGGGGCAAACGACAGGGAGTCAGAGATGAGCAGTTCTTC,CSVEDWGKRQGVRDEQFF
TRBD2,.,TRBJ2-5,TRBV20-1,TGCAGTGCTAGGGCGACTAGCGGGCAAGAGACCCAGTACTTC,CSARATSGQETQYF
TRBD1,.,TRBJ2-5,TRBV28,TGTGCCAGCAGTTCACACACCCGGACAGGCGGGGAGACCCAGTACTTC,CASSSHTRTGGETQYF
.,few,TRBJ1-1,TRBV29-1,TGCAGCGTTGACGGCAGGGGTATCTCAAGGAACACTGAAGCTTTCTTT,CSVDGRGISRNTEAFF
.,few,TRBJ2-7,TRBV20-1,TGCAGTGCTACGGCTCTAAGGGGCATATACGAGCAGTACTTC,CSATALRGIYEQYF
.,.,TRBJ2-5,TRBV11-2,TGTGCCAGCAGCTTAACTTCATCCGTCCGGGAGACCCAGTACTTC,CASSLTSSVRETQYF
.,once,TRBJ2-5,TRBV29-1,TGCAGCGTTGATGACGTCCGGGGAGAGACCCAGTACTTC,CSVDDVRGETQYF
TRBD1,.,TRBJ2-7,TRBV28,TGTGCCAGCAGACCAAACCCGGGACAGGGGTACGAGCAGTACTTC,CASRPNPGQGYEQYF
.,.,TRBJ2-4,TRBV12-3/TRBV12-4,TGTGCCAGCAGCGATGTGGCCAAAAACATTCAGTACTTC,CASSDVAKNIQYF
.,.,TRBJ2-3,TRBV12-3/TRBV12-4,TGTGCCAGCAGTTTAGGCGAAGGGAGAGGAAGCGCAGATACGCAGTATTTT,CASSLGEGRGSADTQYF
TRBD1,.,TRBJ2-3,TRBV20-1,TGCAGTGCTAGAGGGGACAGAAGTTTGTATTTT,CSARGDRSLYF
.,.,TRBJ2-3,TRBV20-1,TGCAGTGCTAGAGAGAGTCTATTAAGAGCAGATACGCAGTATTTT,CSARESLLRADTQYF
.,few,TRBJ2-4,TRBV5-1,TGCGCCAGCAGCTCACCACCAGGGTCGGTAGCCAAAAACATTCAGTACTTC,CASSSPPGSVAKNIQYF
.,.,TRBJ1-2,TRBV28,TGTGCCAGCACCTACAAATTCACAGGAGGCTACACCTTC,CASTYKFTGGYTF
.,.,TRBJ2-1,TRBV7-9,TGTGCCAGCAGGGCGGAAACCTACAATGAGCAGTTCTTC,CASRAETYNEQFF
TRBD1,.,TRBJ2-1,TRBV2,TGTGCCAGCAGTGAAGCGCTACAGGGGAATGAGCAGTTCTTC,CASSEALQGNEQFF
.,few,TRBJ2-1,TRBV11-2,TGTGCCAGCGGCAGGTTATACAATGAGCAGTTCTTC,CASGRLYNEQFF
.,.,TRBJ2-7,TRBV6-5,TGTGTCAGCAGTTACTCGATCGGCATAATCGAGCAGTACTTC,CVSSYSIGIIEQYF
.,few,TRBJ1-5,TRBV5-1,TGCGCTATCAGAATACCTGGTCAGCCCCAGCATTTT,CAIRIPGQPQHF
TRBD2,.,TRBJ2-5,TRBV20-1,TGCAGTGCTCTTGACGCCAGCGGGGTCGACGAGACCCAGTACTTC,CSALDASGVDETQYF
.,once,TRBJ2-1,TRBV5-4,TGTGCCAGCAGAGTCTTAGCGGCCTACAATGAGCAGTTCTTC,CASRVLAAYNEQFF
.,.,TRBJ2-5,TRBV6-2/TRBV6-3,TGTGCCAGCATAGACGGAGGATCCTACAATGAGCAGTACTTC,CASIDGGSYNEQYF
.,.,TRBJ1-1,TRBV20-1,TGCAGTGCTAGAGCCTCCGGACGGAGTGAAGCTTTCTTT,CSARASGRSEAFF
TRBD1,.,TRBJ2-6,TRBV9,TGTGCCAGCAGCCTCGATCCGGGACAGGTGCCCTCTGGGGCCAACGTCCTGACTTTC,CASSLDPGQVPSGANVLTF
TRBD1,.,TRBJ2-7,TRBV28,TGTGCCAGCAGTCCCTTGCCGGGACAGGGGCCCTACGAGCAGTACTTC,CASSPLPGQGPYEQYF